Below, one TCR beta chain is given with its context. What antigen it recognizes has not been identified. The input lacks base qualities; no much larger clone sits a single base away. Library generation was performed with the immunoSEQ multiplex PCR assay. RNA was extracted from all samples and reverse transcribed into cDNA, which served as template for TCR sequencing. First-strand cDNA was synthesized using SuperScript III with a 2:1 mix of oligo-dT and random hexamers. A synthetic immune receptor repertoire was used to gauge amplification bias, and whatever bias remained was removed computationally. The source study handled its data this way. After raw reads were preprocessed to remove errors, the CDR3 was defined following IMGT conventions as running from the conserved cysteine to phenylalanine. To get clonality, Shannon entropy was normalized by log2 of the number of productive unique TCRs and the result was subtracted from 1. Whether each scalp clone was CD4 or CD8 was inferred by checking scalp TCRbeta sequences against the CD4 and CD8 repertoires from sorted blood. TCRdb took this table from immuneACCESS and kept in-frame rearrangements with V and J called. Such tables lack part of the clones; where checked against another copy, unresolved V genes explain under half of the gap, and the rest is unexplained. V, J and clone size are taken as reported in that table, and D and trimming were inferred from the DNA itself. Recorded for this sample are 100,000 to 150,000 clones; roughly 57% of them occurred a single time. Approximately 5.1% of the sample is in the top ten clones.

The time point tag for this specimen amounts to: around 29 days on oral tofacitinib. Per the publication, the treatment or condition label means: oral pan-JAK inhibitor, 5-10 mg twice daily. Lesional scalp punch biopsies and peripheral blood were obtained from alopecia areata patients. PBMCs were separated by density centrifugation and stained for CD3, CD4 and CD8, after which CD4+ and CD8+ T cells were sorted on a FACSAria. The record originates from a study of CD8+ T cells in alopecia areata (dated by TCRdb to between 2017 and 2018). At the level of the whole study: Treated patients were enrolled in an open-label pilot trial of oral tofacitinib, 5 to 10 mg twice daily, for moderate-to-severe alopecia areata. Scalp clonality was compared across normal scalp (n=4), patchy alopecia areata scalp (n=8), and alopecia totalis/universalis scalp (n=8). For the treated patients, the SALT score, which quantifies what percentage of scalp surface area is affected, served as the measure of disease severity. RNA was obtained with the PAXgene miRNA kit for fixed scalp, the miRNeasy kit for PBMCs, and the RNeasy kit for mouse skin. Tofacitinib was given for 6 to 18 months, followed by 6 months of follow-up off drug to assess delayed response and recurrence. Biopsies were taken from tofacitinib-treated patients at baseline and again at 4 and 24 weeks into treatment, and several of those patients also had a later scalp biopsy. The study used high-throughput TCRbeta sequencing to examine T cell clonal expansion in alopecia areata, in both the C3H/HeJ mouse model and human patients. TCRbeta CDR3 regions were amplified by immunoSEQ multiplex PCR with 35 Vbeta forward and 13 Jbeta reverse primers. Scalp tissue and sorted CD4+ and CD8+ peripheral blood T cells from patchy and totalis/universalis alopecia areata patients and from healthy controls were covered by human TCRbeta sequencing. Overall study results and their limits: Shared TCR sequences between patients were less evident than in mice, which may be partly attributable to HLA diversity in the patient population. During tofacitinib treatment, many expanded lesional clones stuck around in both scalp and blood, and this persistence may partly explain why relapse happens after treatment is stopped. Compared with normal scalp, lesional scalp had higher clonality and more expanded CD8+ clones, particularly in alopecia totalis/universalis, a pattern that suggests antigenic drive. The treated cohort was small, with a single nonresponder, so links between baseline CD8+ expansion and response need larger studies. Tofacitinib significantly decreased scalp clonality and the number of expanded CD8+ clones among the top 100 scalp clones. Unlike mouse skin, where gammadelta T cells dominate, normal human skin contains resident alphabeta T cells that get sequenced too, which complicates analysis of the scalp TCR repertoire.

CDR1 and CDR2 were assigned from the germline V gene as MNHEY and SVGAGI. V is shortened by 2 bases, J by 0 bases, and the region joining them spans 7 bases. Measured from the cysteine to the phenylalanine, the CDR3 is 14 residues long. The entry retains the CDR3 DNA only, 42 bases that are in frame from base 1. The chain uses TRBV6-5 and TRBJ1-2; no confident D gene assignment can be made. The receptor was derived from a human donor with alopecia areata. The sequences come from CD4+ T cells sorted from blood, collected at week 4, from a patient treated with tofacitinib. The nucleotide sequence is given as TGTGCCAGCAGTTACGACGGAGCTAACTATGGCTACACCTTC. Its amino acids are CASSYDGANYGYTF.